The sample holds many counts of the clone carrying this T cell receptor beta chain. This entry belongs to a study of metastatic and nonmetastatic thyroid tumors. Overall study: Repertoires from blood and tumor or nodule tissue of malignant and benign thyroid patients were compared.

V lost 0 bases, J lost 9 bases, and 21 bases lay in between. This CDR3 contains 16 residues. Germline lookup yields CDR1 DFQATT and CDR2 SNEGSKA (reference sequence). Thyroid surgery was performed in patients who had received no treatment beforehand. TCRdb re-processed the PCR reads through MiXCR. Found here are around 20,000 clones, around 11% of them singletons; the top ten hold roughly 8%. Sequenced: blood. This chain uses TRBV20-1 with TRBJ2-1; TRBD2 is a possible D gene (6 bases). The sequence was collected from a female donor with papillary thyroid cancer or a benign thyroid nodule (not recorded which). Some clones in this sample may be carry-over from other donors' samples. DNA for the CDR3: TGCAGTGCTAGAGATCCCGCGGGACCCGAGGGTCTTGAGCAGTTCTTC. Protein product: CSARDPAGPEGLEQFF.